Below, 13 T cell receptor beta chains from the same sample are listed, as sequenced in a study of T cells and Merkel cell carcinoma outcomes. Sequencing was performed with immunoSEQ multiplex PCR; in TCRdb, only in-frame clones are kept and a portion is missing. The sample holds roughly 13,000 clones, around nine tenths seen once. Sequencing input: tumor tissue from Merkel cell carcinoma. All receptors derive from a human donor with Merkel cell carcinoma.

The V call is TRBV29-1, the J call TRBJ1-2; maybe TRBD1 (5 bases). V was clipped by 7 bases and J by 4 bases, with 13 bases between them. Germline assignment: CDR1 SQVTM and CDR2 ANQGSEA. This CDR3 has 12 residues. CDR3 coding DNA: TGCAGCGCTGGGGGTCAGGCCTATGGCTACACCTTC. Amino acid sequence: CSAGGQAYGYTF.

This rearrangement joins TRBV28 to TRBJ2-7; D is possibly TRBD1 or TRBD2 (5 bases each). The CDR3 extends over 14 amino acids. Trimming removed 3 bases at V and 3 bases at J, with 12 bases between. CDR1 MDHEN and CDR2 SYDVKM come from the germline V gene. For the CDR3, the DNA is TGTGCCAGCAGTTTTTCACGGGACCTCTACGAGCAGTACTTC. Translation: CASSFSRDLYEQYF.

J is TRBJ1-2 and V is TRBV5-1, with no clear D. CDR3 length equals 15 residues. CDR1 SGHRS and CDR2 YFSETQ come from the germline V gene. V was cut by 1 base and J by 6 bases, with 16 bases left in between. The CDR3 DNA reads TGCGCCAGCAGCTTGAGCTCGCCTCGAGACGATGGCTACACCTTC. Amino acids: CASSLSSPRDDGYTF.

This chain uses TRBV28 with TRBJ2-3, with D uncertain. Germline V gives CDR1 MDHEN, CDR2 SYDVKM. Trimming shortened V by 2 bases and J by 12 bases, and 18 bases separated the two germline ends. The CDR3 contains 14 residues. The DNA for the CDR3 is TGTGCCAGCAGTTTAGCAGGTGGATTCCTCAGCCAGTATTTT. This sequence encodes CASSLAGGFLSQYF. Full variable domain (rest looked up from reference TRBV28 and TRBJ2-3): DVKVTQSSRYLVKRTGEKVFLECVQDMDHENMFWYRQDPGLGLRLIYFSYDVKMKEKGDIPEGYSVSREKKERFSLILESASTNQTSMYLCASSLAGGFLSQYFGPGTRLTVL.

The chain carries TRBV7-2 and TRBJ1-2, with D possibly being TRBD1 (5 bases). Germline V gives CDR1 SGHTA, CDR2 FQGNSA. V lost 1 base, J lost 6 bases, and 9 bases lay in between. The CDR3 extends over 13 amino acids. The CDR3: CASSLEGRDGYTF. For the CDR3, the DNA is TGTGCCAGCAGCTTAGAGGGGAGGGATGGCTACACCTTC.

The rearrangement links TRBV7-2 to TRBJ1-2; D unresolved. V was cut by 1 base and J by 3 bases, with 6 bases left in between. Germline values: CDR1 SGHTA, CDR2 FQGNSA. This CDR3 is built from 13 residues. The CDR3 DNA is TGTGCCAGCAGCTTAGGGAGAGACTATGGCTACACCTTC. Amino acid sequence: CASSLGRDYGYTF.

The chain has TRBV5-4 and TRBJ2-1, with TRBD1 as a possible D gene (6 bases). Trimming pared 1 base from V and 3 bases from J, leaving 23 bases between. Per the germline V gene, CDR1 is SGHNT and CDR2 is YYREEE (reference sequence). The CDR3 has 19 residues. The CDR3 protein is CASSLNAGAFTRLYNEQFF. The DNA of the CDR3 is TGTGCCAGCAGCTTGAATGCAGGGGCCTTTACCCGACTCTACAATGAGCAGTTCTTC.

The chain carries TRBV5-1 and TRBJ1-1; perhaps TRBD1 as D (6 bases). This CDR3 spans 16 amino acids. From germline, CDR1 is SGHRS and CDR2 YFSETQ. Trimming took off 1 base at V and 0 bases at J, with 13 bases between the two ends. The CDR3 is CASSLIGGRMNTEAFF. The CDR3 DNA follows: TGCGCCAGCAGCTTGATAGGGGGGAGAATGAACACTGAAGCTTTCTTT.

V and J are TRBV4-2 and TRBJ1-1, with D maybe TRBD1 (5 bases). Trimming took 7 bases from V and 1 from J, leaving 13 bases between them. Germline values: CDR1 LGHNA, CDR2 YNFKEQ. CDR3 length: 14 amino acids. The CDR3 sequence is CASNGGGENTEAFF. The CDR3 nucleotides are TGTGCCAGCAATGGCGGGGGGGAGAACACTGAAGCTTTCTTT.

The chain combines TRBV7-6 with TRBJ2-6, with no clear D. This CDR3 is built from 16 residues. The germline V gene encodes CDR1 SGHVS and CDR2 FNYEAQ. With 5 bases removed from V and 3 bases from J, the gap between germline ends came to 14 bases. DNA of the CDR3: TGTGCCAGCAGCCAAAGACCCCGGAGTGGGGCCAACGTCCTGACTTTC. Encoded protein: CASSQRPRSGANVLTF. Using reference TRBV7-6 and TRBJ2-6 for the parts outside the CDR3, the full variable domain is GAGVSQSPRYKVTKRGQDVALRCDPISGHVSLYWYRQALGQGPEFLTYFNYEAQQDKSGLPNDRFSAERPEGSISTLTIQRTEQRDSAMYRCASSQRPRSGANVLTFGAGSRLTVL.

V gene TRBV5-1 combines with J gene TRBJ2-3; D call uncertain. Trimming left V 7 bases short and J 4 bases short, with 16 bases between. The CDR3 spans 14 residues. Germline V CDR1 and CDR2: SGHRS, YFSETQ. The CDR3 nucleotides are TGCGCCAGCGCGGCCGAATTTTTTGCAGATACGCAGTATTTT. Translation gives CASAAEFFADTQYF.

V and J are TRBV5-1 and TRBJ2-5; TRBD2 agrees at 11 bases. CDR3 length equals 14 residues. J gave up 4 bases and V 2 bases, and 1 base lay outside the gene matches. Germline V gene sequence: CDR1 SGHRS, CDR2 YFSETQ. The DNA for the CDR3 is TGCGCCAGCAGCTTTAGCGGGGGGGGAGAGACCCAGTACTTC. This sequence encodes CASSFSGGGETQYF.

The CDR3 DNA follows: TGTGCCAGTAGTAGACTAGCCTACAATGAGCAGTTCTTC. Protein: CASSRLAYNEQFF. The chain is built from TRBV19 and TRBJ2-1; tentative D call: TRBD2 (6 bases). The ends were cut back, 4 bases at V and 2 bases at J, with 6 bases in the middle. The germline V gene has CDR1 LNHDA and CDR2 SQIVND (reference sequence). The CDR3 has 13 amino acids.